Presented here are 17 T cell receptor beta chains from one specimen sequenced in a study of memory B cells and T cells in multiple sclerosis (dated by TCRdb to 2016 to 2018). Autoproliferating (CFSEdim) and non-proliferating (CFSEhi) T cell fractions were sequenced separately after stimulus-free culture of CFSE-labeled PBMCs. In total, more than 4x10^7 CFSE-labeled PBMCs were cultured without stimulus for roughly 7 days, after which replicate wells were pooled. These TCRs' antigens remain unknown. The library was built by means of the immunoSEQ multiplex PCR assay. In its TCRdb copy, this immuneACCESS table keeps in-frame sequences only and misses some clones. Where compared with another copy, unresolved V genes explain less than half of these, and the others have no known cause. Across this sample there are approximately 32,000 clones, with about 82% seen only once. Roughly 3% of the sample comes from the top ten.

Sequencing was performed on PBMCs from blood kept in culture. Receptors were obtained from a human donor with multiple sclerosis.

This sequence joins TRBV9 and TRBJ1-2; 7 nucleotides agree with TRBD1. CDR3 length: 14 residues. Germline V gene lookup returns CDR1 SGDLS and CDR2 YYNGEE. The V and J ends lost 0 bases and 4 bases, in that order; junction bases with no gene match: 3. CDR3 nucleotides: TGTGCCAGCAGCGTAGCTCGGGACAGCTATGGCTACACCTTC. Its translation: CASSVARDSYGYTF.

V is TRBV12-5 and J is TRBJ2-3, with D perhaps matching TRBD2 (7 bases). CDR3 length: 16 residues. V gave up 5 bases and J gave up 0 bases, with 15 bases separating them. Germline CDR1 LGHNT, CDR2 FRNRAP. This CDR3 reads CASGSGTHPSTDTQYF. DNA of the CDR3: TGTGCTAGTGGTAGCGGGACACACCCTAGCACAGATACGCAGTATTTT.

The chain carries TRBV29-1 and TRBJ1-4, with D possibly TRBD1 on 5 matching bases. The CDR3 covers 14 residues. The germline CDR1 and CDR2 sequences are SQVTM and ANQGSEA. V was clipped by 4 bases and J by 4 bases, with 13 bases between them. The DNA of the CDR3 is TGCAGCGTTGTTTGGCAGAGGGGTAATGAAAAACTGTTTTTT. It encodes CSVVWQRGNEKLFF.

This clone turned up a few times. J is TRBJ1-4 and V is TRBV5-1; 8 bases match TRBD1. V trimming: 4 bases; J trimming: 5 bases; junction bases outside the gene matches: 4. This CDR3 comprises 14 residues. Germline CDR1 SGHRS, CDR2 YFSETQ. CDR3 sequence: CASSVQGENEKLFF. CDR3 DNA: TGCGCCAGCAGCGTACAGGGGGAGAATGAAAAACTGTTTTTT.

CDR3 sequence: CATSPQATGANVLTF. The DNA of the CDR3 is TGTGCCACCTCCCCGCAGGCTACTGGGGCCAACGTCCTGACTTTC. The chain recombines TRBV6-4 with TRBJ2-6; D gene uncertain. The CDR3 contains 15 residues. Germline V gene lookup returns CDR1 MRHNA and CDR2 SNTAGT. Trimming took 10 bases from V and 2 from J, leaving 15 bases between them.

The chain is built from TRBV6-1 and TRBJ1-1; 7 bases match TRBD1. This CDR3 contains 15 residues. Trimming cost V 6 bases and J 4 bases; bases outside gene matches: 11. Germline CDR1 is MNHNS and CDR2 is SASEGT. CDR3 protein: CASRNRDSSFTEAFF. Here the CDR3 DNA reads TGTGCCAGCAGGAACCGGGACAGCTCTTTCACTGAAGCTTTCTTT.

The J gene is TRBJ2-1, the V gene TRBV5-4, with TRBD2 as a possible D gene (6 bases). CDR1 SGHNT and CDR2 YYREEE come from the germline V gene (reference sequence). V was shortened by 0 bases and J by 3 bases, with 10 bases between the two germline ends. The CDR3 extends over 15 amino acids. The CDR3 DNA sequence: TGTGCCAGCAGCTTGGTGGGAGGCTTCTACAATGAGCAGTTCTTC. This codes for CASSLVGGFYNEQFF. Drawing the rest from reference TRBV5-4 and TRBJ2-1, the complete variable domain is ETGVTQSPTHLIKTRGQQVTLRCSSQSGHNTVSWYQQALGQGPQFIFQYYREEENGRGNFPPRFSGLQFPNYSSELNVNALELDDSALYLCASSLVGGFYNEQFFGPGTRLTVL.

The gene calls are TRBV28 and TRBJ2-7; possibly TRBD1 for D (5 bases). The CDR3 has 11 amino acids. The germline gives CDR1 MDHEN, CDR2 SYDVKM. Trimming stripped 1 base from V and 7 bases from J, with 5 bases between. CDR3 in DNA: TGTGCCAGCAGTTTATCAGGGGAGCAGTACTTC. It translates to CASSLSGEQYF.

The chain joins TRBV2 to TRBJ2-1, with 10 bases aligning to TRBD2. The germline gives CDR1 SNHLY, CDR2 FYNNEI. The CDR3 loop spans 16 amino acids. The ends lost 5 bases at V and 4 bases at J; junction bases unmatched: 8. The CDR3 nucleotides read TGTGCCAGCAGTCTTTTAGCGGGGGGACCTTACAATGAGCAGTTCTTC. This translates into CASSLLAGGPYNEQFF.

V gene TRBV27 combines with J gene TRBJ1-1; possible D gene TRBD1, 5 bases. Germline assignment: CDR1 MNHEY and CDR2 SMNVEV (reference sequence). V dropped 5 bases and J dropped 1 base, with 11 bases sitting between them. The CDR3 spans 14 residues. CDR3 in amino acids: CASSDNQGNTEAFF. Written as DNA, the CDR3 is TGTGCCAGCAGTGATAACCAGGGGAACACTGAAGCTTTCTTT.

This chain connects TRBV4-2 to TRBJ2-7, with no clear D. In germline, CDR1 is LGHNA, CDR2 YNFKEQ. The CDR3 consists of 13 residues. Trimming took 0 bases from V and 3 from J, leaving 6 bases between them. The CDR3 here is CASSQEGGYEQYF. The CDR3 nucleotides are TGTGCCAGCAGCCAAGAGGGTGGCTACGAGCAGTACTTC.

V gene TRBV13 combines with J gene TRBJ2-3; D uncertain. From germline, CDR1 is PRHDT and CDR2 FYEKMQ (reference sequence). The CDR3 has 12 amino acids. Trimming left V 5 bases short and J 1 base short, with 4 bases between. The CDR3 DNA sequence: TGTGCCAGCAGCCAACGCACAGATACGCAGTATTTT. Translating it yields CASSQRTDTQYF. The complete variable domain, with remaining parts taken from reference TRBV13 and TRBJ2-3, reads AAGVIQSPRHLIKEKRETATLKCYPIPRHDTVYWYQQGPGQDPQFLISFYEKMQSDKGSIPDRFSAQQFSDYHSELNMSSLELGDSALYFCASSQRTDTQYFGPGTRLTVL.

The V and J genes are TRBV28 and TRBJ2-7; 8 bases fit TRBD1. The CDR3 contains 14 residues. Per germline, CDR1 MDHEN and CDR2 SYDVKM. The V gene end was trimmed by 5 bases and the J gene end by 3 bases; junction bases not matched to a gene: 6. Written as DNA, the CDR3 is TGTGCCAGCAGTACTACAGGGGGGATCTACGAGCAGTACTTC. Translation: CASSTTGGIYEQYF. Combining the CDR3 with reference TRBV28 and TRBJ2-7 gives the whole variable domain DVKVTQSSRYLVKRTGEKVFLECVQDMDHENMFWYRQDPGLGLRLIYFSYDVKMKEKGDIPEGYSVSREKKERFSLILESASTNQTSMYLCASSTTGGIYEQYFGPGTRLTVT.

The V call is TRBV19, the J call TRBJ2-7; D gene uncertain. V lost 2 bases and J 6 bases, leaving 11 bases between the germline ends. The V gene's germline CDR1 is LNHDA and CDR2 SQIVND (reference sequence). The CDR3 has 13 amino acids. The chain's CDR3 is CASSISPRSEQYF. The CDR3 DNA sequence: TGTGCCAGTAGTATAAGCCCCAGGAGCGAGCAGTACTTC.

Here the CDR3 DNA reads TGTGCCAGCGGGCGCCCGGGACTACAGAGCTCCTACGAGCAGTACTTC. Its translation: CASGRPGLQSSYEQYF. The rearrangement uses TRBV27 and TRBJ2-7; 7 nucleotides agree with TRBD2. The CDR3 runs to 16 residues. The germline V gene has CDR1 MNHEY and CDR2 SMNVEV (reference sequence). With 8 bases clipped from V and 0 bases from J, the junction kept 13 bases outside the gene matches.

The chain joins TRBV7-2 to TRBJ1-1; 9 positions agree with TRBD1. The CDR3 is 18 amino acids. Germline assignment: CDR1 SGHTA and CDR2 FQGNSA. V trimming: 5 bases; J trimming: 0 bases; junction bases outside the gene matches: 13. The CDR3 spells CASSLMTGGTGLNTEAFF. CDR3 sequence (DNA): TGTGCCAGCAGCCTTATGACAGGGGGGACGGGGTTGAACACTGAAGCTTTCTTT.

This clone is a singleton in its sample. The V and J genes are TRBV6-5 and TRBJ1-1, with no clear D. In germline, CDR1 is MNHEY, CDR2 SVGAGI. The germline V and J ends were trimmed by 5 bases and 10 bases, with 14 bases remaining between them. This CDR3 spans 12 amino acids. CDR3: CASSPDRLRAFF. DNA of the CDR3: TGTGCCAGCAGTCCCGACCGTTTAAGAGCTTTCTTT.